The 5 T cell receptor beta chains reported below all come from one sample, sequenced in a study of PD-1 blockade in mismatch repair-deficient tumors. The method was immunoSEQ multiplex PCR; TCRdb's version includes in-frame clones alone and lacks a portion of them. The table records some 130,000 clones, around nine tenths of them present only once. This material consisted of peripheral blood, taken roughly 67 weeks after starting pembrolizumab. Source of these receptors: an adult with mismatch repair-deficient cancer.

V is TRBV7-9 and J is TRBJ2-7; TRBD2 is a possible D gene (6 bases). This CDR3 is 13 amino acids long. The germline V gene has CDR1 SEHNR and CDR2 FQNEAQ (reference sequence). The ends were cut back, 6 bases at V and 0 bases at J, with 9 bases in the middle. CDR3 sequence (DNA): TGTGCCAGCAGTCGGGGGAACTCCTACGAGCAGTACTTC. Translating it yields CASSRGNSYEQYF.

This sequence joins TRBV5-1 and TRBJ1-1; D remains unclear. CDR3 length: 14 residues. Germline V lookup: CDR1 SGHRS, CDR2 YFSETQ. Deletions cut 4 bases from V and 0 bases from J, with 10 bases between. CDR3 protein: CASSGRGMNTEAFF. The CDR3 region has the DNA TGCGCCAGCAGCGGCCGCGGAATGAACACTGAAGCTTTCTTT.

The chain couples TRBV4-1 to TRBJ2-1; 9 positions match TRBD2. The CDR3 is made up of 15 amino acids. Germline assignment: CDR1 MGHRA and CDR2 YSYEKL. V shed 5 bases and J 8 bases; nucleotides not matched to a gene: 10. CDR3 sequence reads: CASSNLAGVDYEQFF. The CDR3, as DNA: TGCGCCAGCAGCAACTTAGCGGGAGTGGATTATGAGCAGTTCTTC.

The table lists this clone with a count of one. The chain links TRBV28 to TRBJ2-7, with 9 nucleotides matching TRBD2. V lost 5 bases and J lost 2; bases outside the gene matches: 7. CDR3 length: 15 residues. Germline V gene sequence: CDR1 MDHEN, CDR2 SYDVKM. CDR3 in amino acids: CASSVDSGSAYEQYF. The CDR3 DNA reads as TGTGCCAGCAGTGTAGATAGCGGGAGTGCCTACGAGCAGTACTTC.

This clone has only a few counts. The genes are TRBV5-6 and TRBJ2-2; TRBD2 agrees at 8 bases. Per the germline V gene, CDR1 is SGHDT and CDR2 is YYEEEE. V was clipped by 2 bases and J by 2 bases; unmatched bases: 14. The CDR3 covers 19 residues. The CDR3 reads CASSLDPRGAGANTGELFF. The CDR3 coding sequence is TGTGCCAGCAGCTTAGATCCCCGAGGAGCGGGGGCCAACACCGGGGAGCTGTTTTTT. The full variable domain, completed using reference TRBV5-6 and TRBJ2-2, is DAGVTQSPTHLIKTRGQQVTLRCSPKSGHDTVSWYQQALGQGPQFIFQYYEEEERQRGNFPDRFSGHQFPNYSSELNVNALLLGDSALYLCASSLDPRGAGANTGELFFGEGSRLTVL.